These T cell receptor beta chains were read from a single sample in a study of regulatory and conventional T cells in RAG deficiency. Method: immunoSEQ multiplex PCR; TCRdb's copy keeps in-frame clones and lacks some. This table has 2,500 to 3,500 clones, roughly 92% appearing once. This same sample was also taken into another study, of regulatory T cells.

The sample was CD4+ Tregs sorted from blood. These receptors were obtained from a human donor in good health. Both conserved end residues are part of each CDR3. The D gene is left open where the match is weak. The size field is filled for only some rows; it gives once, few, many or a size class.

d_gene	v_gene	abundance	j_gene	CDR3aa	CDR3nt
-	TRBV5-6	-	TRBJ2-7	CASSGRGTSFSYEQYF	TGTGCCAGCAGCGGGAGGGGGACCAGCTTTTCCTACGAGCAGTACTTC
-	TRBV6-6	-	TRBJ1-1	CASSSPSTDTEAFF	TGTGCCAGCAGTTCCCCTTCGACAGACACTGAAGCTTTCTTT
-	TRBV30	-	TRBJ2-7	CAWSGGIHEQYF	TGTGCCTGGAGTGGGGGGATTCACGAGCAGTACTTC
-	TRBV28	-	TRBJ2-1	CASSSVPPEQFF	TGTGCCAGCAGTTCGGTTCCCCCCGAGCAGTTCTTC
-	TRBV5-1	-	TRBJ2-1	CASSLDVGAYNEQFF	TGCGCCAGCAGCTTGGATGTTGGAGCCTACAATGAGCAGTTCTTC
-	TRBV7-2	-	TRBJ2-5	CASSLGEEGWETQYF	TGTGCCAGCAGCTTAGGGGAGGAGGGCTGGGAGACCCAGTACTTC
-	TRBV2	-	TRBJ2-7	CASSETGIEQYF	TGTGCCAGCAGCGAAACAGGGATTGAGCAGTACTTC
-	TRBV6-1	-	TRBJ1-5	CASSASRGFSNQPQHF	TGTGCCAGCAGTGCATCCAGGGGATTTAGCAATCAGCCCCAGCATTTT
-	TRBV18	-	TRBJ1-2	CASSPQGSQNYGYTF	TGTGCCAGCTCGCCCCAGGGTTCTCAAAACTATGGCTACACCTTC
-	TRBV7-9	-	TRBJ2-5	CASSLWAGQETQYF	TGTGCCAGCAGCTTATGGGCGGGTCAAGAGACCCAGTACTTC
TRBD2	TRBV5-1	-	TRBJ2-1	CASSLELAGGPGNEQFF	TGCGCCAGCAGCTTGGAGTTAGCGGGAGGGCCGGGGAATGAGCAGTTCTTC
-	TRBV7-9	-	TRBJ2-3	CASSSVGDTQYF	TGTGCCAGCAGCTCAGTAGGGGATACGCAGTATTTT
-	TRBV9	-	TRBJ2-1	CASSPTLTGREQFF	TGTGCCAGCAGCCCAACCCTGACAGGCCGAGAGCAGTTCTTC
-	TRBV5-1	-	TRBJ2-7	CASSRGAGRFSYEQYF	TGCGCCAGCAGCCGCGGGGCGGGGAGGTTCTCCTACGAGCAGTACTTC
-	TRBV10-2	-	TRBJ1-5	CASSRGQYSNQPQHF	TGCGCCAGCAGCCGCGGACAGTATAGCAATCAGCCCCAGCATTTT
TRBD1	TRBV28	-	TRBJ2-7	CASSIPNRGNEQYF	TGTGCCAGCAGTATACCCAACAGGGGCAACGAGCAGTACTTC
TRBD1	TRBV7-8	-	TRBJ2-7	CASSFSRDRPYEQYF	TGTGCCAGCAGCTTTTCTCGGGACAGACCTTACGAGCAGTACTTC
-	TRBV7-2	-	TRBJ2-4	CASSSQPTLNIQYF	TGTGCCAGCAGCTCTCAACCGACCCTAAACATTCAGTACTTC
TRBD1	TRBV5-6	once	TRBJ1-2	CASNPQGQGYGYTF	TGTGCCAGCAACCCCCAGGGACAGGGGTATGGCTACACCTTC
-	TRBV6-1	-	TRBJ1-6	CASSVSELNSPLHF	TGTGCCAGCAGTGTGTCAGAGCTTAATTCACCCCTCCACTTT
TRBD2	TRBV12-5	-	TRBJ2-1	CASGLNTVTSENNEQFF	TGTGCTAGTGGTTTGAATACTGTGACTAGCGAGAATAATGAGCAGTTCTTC
-	TRBV5-8	-	TRBJ2-2	CASSPFHRQVRGTGELFF	TGTGCCAGCAGCCCCTTCCACCGACAGGTGAGGGGCACCGGGGAGCTGTTTTTT
-	TRBV28	few	TRBJ2-1	CASSSVYNEQFF	TGTGCCAGCAGTTCCGTATACAATGAGCAGTTCTTC
-	TRBV28	-	TRBJ1-2	CASSPIAGGYTF	TGTGCCAGCAGCCCTATCGCCGGGGGCTACACCTTC
-	TRBV5-5	-	TRBJ2-7	CASSSYYEQYF	TGTGCCAGCAGTTCGTACTACGAGCAGTACTTC
-	TRBV5-5	-	TRBJ1-2	CASSWGVSAAYGYTF	TGTGCCAGCAGCTGGGGTGTATCGGCAGCTTATGGCTACACCTTC
-	TRBV7-6	once	TRBJ1-1	CASSLAGKTEAFF	TGTGCCAGCAGCTTAGCGGGTAAAACTGAAGCTTTCTTT
-	TRBV5-1	-	TRBJ2-5	CASSLAGVQETQYF	TGCGCCAGCAGCTTGGCTGGGGTACAAGAGACCCAGTACTTC
TRBD1	TRBV5-1	-	TRBJ1-5	CASSFGTGGGNQPQHF	TGCGCCAGCAGCTTCGGTACAGGGGGCGGCAATCAGCCCCAGCATTTT
TRBD1	TRBV6-1	-	TRBJ1-5	CASDSGTGNNQPQHF	TGTGCCAGCGATTCCGGGACAGGAAACAATCAGCCCCAGCATTTT
-	TRBV11-3	-	TRBJ1-5	CASSLGRDQPQHF	TGTGCCAGCAGCTTAGGGAGGGATCAGCCCCAGCATTTT
-	TRBV19	-	TRBJ2-6	CASRQAGGANVLTF	TGTGCCAGTAGGCAGGCCGGTGGGGCCAACGTCCTGACTTTC
TRBD1	TRBV9	-	TRBJ1-3	CASRRGLDGNTIYF	TGTGCCAGCAGAAGGGGGCTTGATGGAAACACCATATATTTT
-	TRBV6-5	once	TRBJ1-2	CATSDRANYGYTF	TGTGCCACCTCGGACAGAGCTAACTATGGCTACACCTTC
-	TRBV18	once	TRBJ2-1	CASSPRDNTREQFF	TGTGCCAGCTCACCGCGGGACAACACTCGAGAGCAGTTCTTC
-	TRBV5-4	-	TRBJ2-7	CASGKMGVGTYEQYF	TGTGCCAGCGGGAAGATGGGGGTAGGGACCTACGAGCAGTACTTC
-	TRBV6-6	-	TRBJ2-5	CASSFRTAQETQYF	TGTGCCAGCAGTTTCCGGACAGCACAAGAGACCCAGTACTTC
-	TRBV5-4	-	TRBJ2-2	CASSGYRENRELFF	TGTGCCAGCAGCGGATACAGGGAGAACCGGGAGCTGTTTTTT
TRBD1	TRBV7-9	-	TRBJ2-6	CASSRNQGASGANVLTF	TGTGCCAGCAGCCGGAACCAGGGGGCGTCTGGGGCCAACGTCCTGACTTTC
-	TRBV28	-	TRBJ2-7	CASSFRVGTYEQYF	TGTGCCAGCAGTTTCAGGGTTGGGACCTACGAGCAGTACTTC
-	TRBV23-1	-	TRBJ1-2	CASVRGPGYTF	TGCGCCAGCGTCAGGGGTCCCGGCTACACCTTC
-	TRBV5-1	-	TRBJ1-1	CASSFRRGSQYTEAFF	TGCGCCAGCAGTTTTAGGAGGGGCTCTCAATACACTGAAGCTTTCTTT
TRBD1	TRBV6-1	once	TRBJ2-7	CASTDRQGSYEQYF	TGTGCCAGCACTGACCGACAGGGCTCCTACGAGCAGTACTTC
-	TRBV30	-	TRBJ2-7	CAWSDRTGRGAYEQYF	TGTGCCTGGAGTGACCGAACAGGGCGCGGGGCCTACGAGCAGTACTTC
TRBD2	TRBV7-2	-	TRBJ2-3	CASSSGLAATDTQYF	TGTGCCAGCAGCTCTGGACTAGCGGCCACAGATACGCAGTATTTT
TRBD2	TRBV14	-	TRBJ2-3	CASSPLQPSGGIDTQYF	TGTGCCAGCAGCCCGCTCCAACCTAGCGGGGGGATAGATACGCAGTATTTT
-	TRBV5-4	-	TRBJ2-3	CASSSRTDTQYF	TGTGCCAGCAGCTCCCGCACAGATACGCAGTATTTT
-	TRBV5-4	-	TRBJ1-4	CASSLEPTASNEKLFF	TGTGCCAGCAGCTTGGAACCGACAGCCTCTAATGAAAAACTGTTTTTT
-	TRBV2	-	TRBJ2-1	CASSDSPHNEQFF	TGTGCCAGCAGTGATAGTCCACACAATGAGCAGTTCTTC
-	TRBV4-1	-	TRBJ1-2	CASSQAGALNYGYTF	TGCGCCAGCAGCCAAGCAGGGGCACTCAACTATGGCTACACCTTC
TRBD2	TRBV10-2	-	TRBJ2-2	CATSGAGGTGELFF	TGCGCCACCTCGGGAGCGGGAGGTACCGGGGAGCTGTTTTTT
-	TRBV9	-	TRBJ2-1	CASSVMSSNEQFF	TGTGCCAGCAGCGTAATGTCTAGTAATGAGCAGTTCTTC
-	TRBV5-1	-	TRBJ2-5	CASSTPDSQETQYF	TGCGCCAGCAGCACCCCCGACAGCCAAGAGACCCAGTACTTC
TRBD1	TRBV5-1	-	TRBJ2-7	CASSPNLPGQASYEQYF	TGCGCCAGCAGCCCGAACCTGCCCGGACAGGCCTCCTACGAGCAGTACTTC
-	TRBV18	-	TRBJ1-4	CASSPPNKEGEKLFF	TGTGCCAGCTCACCACCCAATAAGGAGGGTGAAAAACTGTTTTTT